This T cell receptor (beta chain) was profiled in a study of CD8 T cells in ankylosing spondylitis. Points on this clonotype: Its specificity is not known.

Study findings and constraints: Disease-associated clones were CD8+ and fairly uncommon in peripheral blood.

Via MiXCR, TCRdb re-called the 5' RACE reads, giving one row per CDR3 protein. The table includes fewer than 250,000 distinct CDR3 sequences, over 9.5% detected once. This sequence originates from a male donor with ankylosing spondylitis or in good health (not recorded which). Sequencing was performed on blood, either unsorted or a sorted T cell fraction (not recorded which).

CDR3 in DNA: TGTGCCAGCAGGACGGGACAGTCGACCCAGTACTTC. Its translation is CASRTGQSTQYF. The V call is TRBV12-3 or TRBV12-4, the J call TRBJ2-5, with 7 bases that match TRBD1. V lost 6 bases, J lost 7 bases, and 5 bases stayed unmatched. CDR3 length: 12 residues.